These 2 T cell receptor beta chains came from one sample sequenced in a study of blood T cell repertoires in COVID-19 (dated by TCRdb to between 2020 and 2021). Receptor amplification or capture employed the immunoSEQ multiplex PCR assay. TCRdb limited this immuneACCESS table to in-frame rearrangements with V and J called. A share of clones is missing; checked studies link under half to unresolved V genes, and the rest is unexplained. Recorded for this sample are about 46,000 clones; around 83% of them occurred a single time. The ten largest make up under 4% of the sample. What was sequenced was PBMCs or T cells enriched from blood (not recorded which). The receptors stem from a woman between 45 and 60 years old who had recovered from COVID-19.

V is TRBV6-1 and J is TRBJ2-1; 15 nucleotides agree with TRBD2. The CDR3 totals 19 residues. The junction had 12 bases not matched to a gene; V was cut back by 2 bases and J by 7 bases. CDR1 MNHNS and CDR2 SASEGT come from the germline V gene. This CDR3 is CASSESRTSGRAGLNEQFF. In DNA form, the CDR3 reads TGTGCCAGCAGTGAAAGTAGGACTAGCGGGAGGGCCGGGCTTAATGAGCAGTTCTTC.

As concerns this clone: Distinct nucleotide sequences in the sample also encode this CDR3. The chain links TRBV6-5 to TRBJ1-2; 7 nucleotides align to TRBD1. The germline gives CDR1 MNHEY, CDR2 SVGAGI. The length of the CDR3 is 13 residues. V dropped 5 bases and J dropped 3; count of bases not matched to a gene: 3. The CDR3 DNA reads as TGTGCCAGCAGTCGGACAGGCGACTATGGCTACACCTTC. As protein: CASSRTGDYGYTF.